Sequencing of this TCR beta chain was carried out in a study of T cell responses to AZD1222 COVID-19 vaccine. The table came from immunoSEQ multiplex PCR; TCRdb's copy has only in-frame clones and leaves some out. Of around 50,000 clones in the sample, about 81% were seen once. Study observations and caveats: In all cases, repertoires were sampled only after the peak T cell response.

The CDR3 runs to 15 residues. Germline assignment: CDR1 MRHNA and CDR2 SNTAGT. Trimming left V 0 bases short and J 0 bases short, with 6 bases between. This clone was seen just once. Its antigen is unknown. The rearrangement joins TRBV6-4 to TRBJ1-5; no definite D call. The TCR originated in an adult in good health. The sample in question was peripheral blood, obtained on day 0 of AZD1222 vaccination. DNA of the CDR3: TGTGCCAGCAGTGACTCGTTACGTAGCAATCAGCCCCAGCATTTT. This translates into CASSDSLRSNQPQHF.